The present T cell receptor beta chain was sequenced within a study of blood T cell repertoires in COVID-19. CDR1 is GTSNPN, CDR2 SVGIG, per germline (reference sequence). The length of the CDR3 is 16 residues. V shed 3 bases and J shed 1 base, with 18 bases lying between them. Authors' methods: By means of reference gene primer amplification, nucleated cell counts were estimated. TCRdb keeps only in-frame clones here, not all; method: immunoSEQ multiplex PCR. From that table come the V and J calls and clone size; the DNA was used to work out D and trimming. The sample lists 55,000 to 60,000 clones, about 75% occurring once.

The sample comprised peripheral blood. The clonotype comes from a man in his forties or fifties with active or convalescent COVID-19. J is TRBJ2-5 and V is TRBV30, with D maybe TRBD1 (5 bases). The CDR3 protein is CAWRPQGSISQETQYF. DNA for the CDR3: TGTGCCTGGAGGCCGCAGGGCAGCATTAGCCAAGAGACCCAGTACTTC.